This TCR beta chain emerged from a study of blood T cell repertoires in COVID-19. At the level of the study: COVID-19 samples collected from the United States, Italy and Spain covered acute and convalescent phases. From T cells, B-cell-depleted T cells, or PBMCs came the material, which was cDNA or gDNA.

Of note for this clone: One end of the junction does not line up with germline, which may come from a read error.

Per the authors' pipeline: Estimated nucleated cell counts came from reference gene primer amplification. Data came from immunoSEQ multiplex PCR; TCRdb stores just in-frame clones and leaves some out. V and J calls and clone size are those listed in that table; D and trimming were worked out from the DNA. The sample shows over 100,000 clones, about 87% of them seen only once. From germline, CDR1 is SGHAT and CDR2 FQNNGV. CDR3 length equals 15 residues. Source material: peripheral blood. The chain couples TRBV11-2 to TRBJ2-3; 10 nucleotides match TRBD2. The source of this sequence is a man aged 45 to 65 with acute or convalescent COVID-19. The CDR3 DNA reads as TGTGCCAGCAGCATAGCGGGAGGAGGCACAAATACGCAGTATTTT. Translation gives CASSIAGGGTNTQYF.